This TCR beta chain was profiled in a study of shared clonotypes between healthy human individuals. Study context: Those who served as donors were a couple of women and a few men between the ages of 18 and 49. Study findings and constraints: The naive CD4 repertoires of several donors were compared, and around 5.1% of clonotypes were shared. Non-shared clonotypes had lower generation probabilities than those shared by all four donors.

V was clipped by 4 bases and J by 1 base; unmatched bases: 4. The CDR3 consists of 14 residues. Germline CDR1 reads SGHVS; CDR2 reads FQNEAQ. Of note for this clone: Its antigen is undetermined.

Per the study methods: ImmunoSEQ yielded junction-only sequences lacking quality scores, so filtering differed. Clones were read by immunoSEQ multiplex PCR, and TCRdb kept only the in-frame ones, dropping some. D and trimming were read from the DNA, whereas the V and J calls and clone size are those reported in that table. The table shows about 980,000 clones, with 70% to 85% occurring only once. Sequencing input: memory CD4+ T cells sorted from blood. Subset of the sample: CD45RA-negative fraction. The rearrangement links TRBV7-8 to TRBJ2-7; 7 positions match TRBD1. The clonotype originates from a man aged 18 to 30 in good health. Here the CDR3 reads CASSYQGQSYEQYF. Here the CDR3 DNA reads TGTGCCAGCAGCTATCAGGGACAGTCCTACGAGCAGTACTTC.